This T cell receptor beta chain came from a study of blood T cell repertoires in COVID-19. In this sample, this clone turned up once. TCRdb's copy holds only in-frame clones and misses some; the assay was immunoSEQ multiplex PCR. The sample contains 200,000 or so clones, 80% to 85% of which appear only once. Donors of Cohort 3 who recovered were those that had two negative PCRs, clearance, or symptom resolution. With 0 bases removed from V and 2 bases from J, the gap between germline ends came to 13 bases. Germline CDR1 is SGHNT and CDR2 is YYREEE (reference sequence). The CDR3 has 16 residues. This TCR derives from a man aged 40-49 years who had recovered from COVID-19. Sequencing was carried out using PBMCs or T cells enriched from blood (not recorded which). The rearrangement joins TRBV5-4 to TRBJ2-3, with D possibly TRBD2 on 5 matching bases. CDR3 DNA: TGTGCCAGCAGCTTGGCTCCGGGGTCCCCCACAGATACGCAGTATTTT. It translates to CASSLAPGSPTDTQYF.